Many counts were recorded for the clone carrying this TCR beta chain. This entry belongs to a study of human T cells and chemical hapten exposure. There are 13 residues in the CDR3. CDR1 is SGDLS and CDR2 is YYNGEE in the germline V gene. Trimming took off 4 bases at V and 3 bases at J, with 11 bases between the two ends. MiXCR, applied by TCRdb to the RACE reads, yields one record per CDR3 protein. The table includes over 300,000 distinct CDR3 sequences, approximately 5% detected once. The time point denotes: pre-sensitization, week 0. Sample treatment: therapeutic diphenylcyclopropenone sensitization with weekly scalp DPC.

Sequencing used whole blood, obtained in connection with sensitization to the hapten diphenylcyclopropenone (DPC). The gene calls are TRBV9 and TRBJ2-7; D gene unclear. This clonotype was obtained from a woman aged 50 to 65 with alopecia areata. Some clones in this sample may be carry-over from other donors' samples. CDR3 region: CASSPLDRYEQYF. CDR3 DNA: TGTGCCAGCAGCCCCTTGGACCGCTACGAGCAGTACTTC.